This T cell receptor (beta chain) was retrieved from a study of OX40 agonist ivuxolimab in advanced cancers. Study in general: Ivuxolimab is an agonistic anti-OX40 (CD134) antibody, and patients were treated with it. Across the patients, intravenous ivuxolimab was delivered every 2 weeks at 0.01 to 10 mg/kg. Dose-escalation patients were diagnosed with hepatocellular carcinoma, melanoma, renal cell cancer or head and neck cancer.

Germline loops: CDR1 SEHNR, CDR2 FQNEAQ (reference sequence). This CDR3 comprises 13 residues. V dropped 5 bases and J dropped 8; count of bases not matched to a gene: 8. Method: immunoSEQ multiplex PCR; TCRdb's copy keeps in-frame clones and lacks some. The sample holds about 69,000 clones, over 65% seen once. This clone was found a few times. V gene TRBV7-9 combines with J gene TRBJ1-2; the match to TRBD1 covers 7 bases. Material: CD4+ or CD8+ T cells sorted from blood, obtained in a trial of the OX40 agonist ivuxolimab. This TCR was sampled from an adult with an advanced solid tumor such as melanoma, head and neck, liver or kidney cancer. The CDR3 DNA sequence: TGTGCCAGCAGCCAAGACAGGGTGGGAGGCTACACCTTC. Its translation is CASSQDRVGGYTF.